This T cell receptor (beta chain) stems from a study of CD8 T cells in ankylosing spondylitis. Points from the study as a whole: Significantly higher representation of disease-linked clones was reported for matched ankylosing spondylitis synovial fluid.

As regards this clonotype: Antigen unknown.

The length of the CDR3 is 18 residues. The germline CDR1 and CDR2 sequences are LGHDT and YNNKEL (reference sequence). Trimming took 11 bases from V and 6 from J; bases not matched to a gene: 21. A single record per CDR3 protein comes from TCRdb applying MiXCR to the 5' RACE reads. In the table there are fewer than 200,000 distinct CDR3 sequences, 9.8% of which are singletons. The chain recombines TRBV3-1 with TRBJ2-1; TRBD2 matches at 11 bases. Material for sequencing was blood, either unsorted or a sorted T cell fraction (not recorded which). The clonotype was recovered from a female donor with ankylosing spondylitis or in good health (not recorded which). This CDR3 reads CASCQASVLAGGRNEQFF. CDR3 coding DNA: TGTGCCTCCTGCCAAGCGAGTGTTCTAGCGGGAGGCCGCAATGAGCAGTTCTTC.